This paragraph reports one TCR beta chain. The data derive from a study of blood T cell repertoires in COVID-19. The overall study: Acute-phase and convalescent COVID-19 samples originated in the United States, Italy and Spain.

Using immunoSEQ multiplex PCR, the repertoire was profiled, and TCRdb retains in-frame clones only, with some absent. This table has some 250,000 clones, approximately 82% appearing once. Donors were grouped by their self-reported clinical history. Recovered Cohort 3 donors showed two negative PCRs, clearance, or symptom resolution. Germline CDR1 reads SQVTM; CDR2 reads ANQGSEA. This CDR3 has 13 residues. Losses at the gene ends were 7 bases for V and 4 bases for J; bases not matched to a gene: 6. The clonotype comes from a man aged 35 to 55 who had recovered from COVID-19. The sequenced sample was PBMCs or T cells enriched from blood (not recorded which). The J gene is TRBJ1-1, the V gene TRBV29-1, with 10 nucleotides matching TRBD1. The CDR3 spells CSAGQGESTEAFF. CDR3 in DNA: TGCAGCGCCGGACAGGGGGAAAGCACTGAAGCTTTCTTT.